The 24 T cell receptor beta chains below come from one sample, sequenced in a study of cytomegalovirus exposure and HLA in healthy donors. PCR amplification relied on 60 Vbeta primers (plus 13 Jbeta primers). Sequenced by immunoSEQ multiplex PCR; TCRdb stores in-frame clones only, minus some. The table records about 170,000 clones, 73% of them present only once. The sequencing sample was made of PBMCs. These receptors came from a woman between 18 and 29 years old in good health and CMV-seropositive.

J is TRBJ2-7 and V is TRBV19; 7 bases align to TRBD1. This CDR3 is built from 15 residues. The V gene end was trimmed by 2 bases and the J gene end by 6 bases; junction bases not matched to a gene: 10. The germline CDR1 and CDR2 sequences are LNHDA and SQIVND (reference sequence). This CDR3 is CASSIRGGYLSEQYF. The CDR3, as DNA: TGTGCCAGTAGTATAAGAGGGGGCTATCTCTCCGAGCAGTACTTC.

The J gene is TRBJ1-4, the V gene TRBV7-2; no clear D gene. The V gene's germline CDR1 is SGHTA and CDR2 FQGNSA. The CDR3 covers 14 residues. V gave up 5 bases and J gave up 10 bases, with 17 bases separating them. The CDR3 nucleotides read TGTGCCAGCAGCCCTGACGGGGAGAACGTAAAACTGTTTTTT. Translation: CASSPDGENVKLFF.

This clone occurred once. This chain links TRBV5-4 with TRBJ2-7; no reliable D call. The V gene's germline CDR1 is SGHNT and CDR2 YYREEE (reference sequence). The length of the CDR3 is 13 residues. Deletions cut 3 bases from V and 3 bases from J, with 10 bases between. The CDR3 coding sequence is TGTGCCAGCAGCTCCTCTTTGAGCTACGAGCAGTACTTC. Translating it yields CASSSSLSYEQYF. The full variable domain, with the rest looked up from reference TRBV5-4 and TRBJ2-7, is ETGVTQSPTHLIKTRGQQVTLRCSSQSGHNTVSWYQQALGQGPQFIFQYYREEENGRGNFPPRFSGLQFPNYSSELNVNALELDDSALYLCASSSSLSYEQYFGPGTRLTVT.

The rearrangement joins TRBV10-3 to TRBJ2-7; TRBD1 matches 8 bases. This CDR3 is built from 13 residues. Germline CDR1 ENHRY, CDR2 SYGVKD. V dropped 6 bases and J dropped 5; count of bases not matched to a gene: 6. CDR3 sequence (DNA): TGTGCCATCAGACCGACAGGGGAGAACGAGCAGTACTTC. This sequence encodes CAIRPTGENEQYF.

J is TRBJ1-2 and V is TRBV12-5; possibly TRBD1 for D (6 bases). Germline CDR1 is LGHNT and CDR2 is FRNRAP. This CDR3 spans 15 amino acids. V lost 6 bases and J lost 6, with 20 bases in between. The CDR3 loop is CASGMEGGGLDGYTF. The CDR3 nucleotides read TGTGCTAGTGGCATGGAAGGGGGGGGGCTCGATGGCTACACCTTC.

V is TRBV6-4 and J is TRBJ1-2; TRBD1 agrees at 7 bases. V shed 7 bases and J 0 bases; nucleotides not matched to a gene: 5. Germline CDR1 and CDR2: MRHNA and SNTAGT. This CDR3 comprises 14 residues. CDR3 sequence (DNA): TGTGCCAGCAAGGGGGCCACAGCTAACTATGGCTACACCTTC. It translates to CASKGATANYGYTF.

This CDR3 is CASGITGGQPQHF. The CDR3 DNA sequence: TGTGCTAGTGGGATAACAGGGGGACAGCCCCAGCATTTT. The chain is built from TRBV12-5 and TRBJ1-5; TRBD1 agrees at 8 bases. The CDR3 runs to 13 residues. The V segment lost 6 bases and the J segment 7 bases; nucleotides outside the gene matches: 5. Germline V CDR1 and CDR2: LGHNT, FRNRAP.

The V call is TRBV5-1, the J call TRBJ2-1, with 16 bases that match TRBD2. CDR3 length: 16 residues. Germline V gene lookup returns CDR1 SGHRS and CDR2 YFSETQ. The ends lost 2 bases at V and 6 bases at J; junction bases unmatched: 2. This chain's CDR3 is CASSFGTSGGANEQFF. The DNA of the CDR3 is TGCGCCAGCAGCTTCGGGACTAGCGGGGGGGCCAATGAGCAGTTCTTC.

The genes are TRBV4-3 and TRBJ2-5, with D possibly being TRBD1 (5 bases). V was trimmed by 1 base and J by 4 bases, leaving 16 bases between them. The CDR3 has 16 amino acids. Germline CDR1 reads LGHNA; CDR2 reads YSLEER. DNA for the CDR3: TGCGCCAGCAGCCAAGCATTTGGGGCGCGTGGAGAGACCCAGTACTTC. Protein sequence: CASSQAFGARGETQYF.

V usage is TRBV6-5 and J usage is TRBJ1-2; 8 bases are shared with TRBD1. The V and J ends lost 5 bases and 8 bases, in that order; junction bases with no gene match: 7. This CDR3 comprises 13 residues. Germline CDR1 reads MNHEY; CDR2 reads SVGAGI. The CDR3 region has the DNA TGTGCCAGCAGTGGTGGACAGGGTGGGGGCTACACCTTC. Protein sequence: CASSGGQGGGYTF.

The chain carries TRBV6-4 and TRBJ1-4; perhaps TRBD1 as D (5 bases). The CDR3 is 15 amino acids. The V gene's germline CDR1 is MRHNA and CDR2 SNTAGT. Trimming stripped 4 bases from V and 8 bases from J, with 17 bases between. The CDR3, as DNA: TGTGCCAGCAGTGCGGGACTCTACACGGGCGAAAAACTGTTTTTT. Its translation: CASSAGLYTGEKLFF.

The rearrangement joins TRBV6-5 to TRBJ1-2; TRBD1 matches at 9 bases. The CDR3 length is 12 residues. Unmatched junction bases numbered 1, after V lost 9 bases and J lost 2 bases. Germline V gene data show CDR1 as MNHEY and CDR2 as SVGAGI. Here the CDR3 DNA reads TGTGCCAGTGACAGGGGGAACTATGGCTACACCTTC. As protein: CASDRGNYGYTF.

On this clone: Other DNA sequences in the same sample also yield this CDR3. The chain is built from TRBV30 and TRBJ1-1; D ambiguous. The V gene's germline CDR1 is GTSNPN and CDR2 SVGIG (reference sequence). The CDR3 covers 11 residues. V was trimmed by 1 base and J by 4 bases, leaving 4 bases between them. CDR3 sequence reads: CAWSGSTEAFF. CDR3 coding DNA: TGTGCCTGGAGTGGCAGCACTGAAGCTTTCTTT.

This chain connects TRBV6-6 to TRBJ1-2; D is undetermined. Trimming pared 6 bases from V and 2 bases from J, leaving 13 bases between. There are 14 residues in the CDR3. The germline V gene has CDR1 MNHNY and CDR2 SVGAGI (reference sequence). The CDR3 protein is CASSSDITNYGYTF. CDR3 in DNA: TGTGCCAGCAGCTCCGACATCACCAACTATGGCTACACCTTC.

J is TRBJ2-1 and V is TRBV5-7, with 8 bases fitting TRBD1. TRBV5-7 is designated an ORF whose function remains uncertain. J was trimmed by 8 bases and V by 2 bases; bases with no gene match: 12. CDR3 size: 16 residues. The DNA for the CDR3 is TGTGCCAGCAGCTTTTACACACAGGGGGTAGGGTATGAGCAGTTCTTC. This sequence encodes CASSFYTQGVGYEQFF.

The J gene is TRBJ2-3, the V gene TRBV6-1; TRBD2 agrees at 11 bases. Germline CDR1 and CDR2: MNHNS and SASEGT. CDR3 length: 15 amino acids. Unmatched junction bases numbered 6, after V lost 4 bases and J lost 6 bases. The CDR3 coding sequence is TGTGCCAGCAGTGCAACTAGCGGGGGATGGGATACGCAGTATTTT. Protein sequence: CASSATSGGWDTQYF.

The V and J genes are TRBV18 and TRBJ1-1; 11 nucleotides align to TRBD1. V shed 3 bases and J 2 bases; nucleotides not matched to a gene: 2. The length of the CDR3 is 15 residues. From germline, CDR1 is KGHSH and CDR2 LQKENI. CDR3 amino acids: CASSPGQGVNTEAFF. As DNA, the CDR3 is TGTGCCAGCTCACCGGGACAGGGGGTAAACACTGAAGCTTTCTTT.

The chain links TRBV28 to TRBJ1-2; 7 positions match TRBD1. The CDR3 extends over 15 amino acids. CDR1 is MDHEN and CDR2 is SYDVKM in the germline V gene. Germline trimming cut 4 bases from V and 7 bases from J; bases unmatched to any gene: 12. CDR3 loop: CASSSQDRSICGYTF. CDR3 nucleotide sequence: TGTGCCAGCAGTTCCCAGGACAGGAGCATTTGTGGCTACACCTTC.

The gene calls are TRBV29-1 and TRBJ2-7; D is possibly TRBD1 (6 bases). CDR3 length equals 11 residues. The V end lost 7 bases, the J end lost 5 bases, and 12 bases lay between the germline ends. Germline loops: CDR1 SQVTM, CDR2 ANQGSEA. In DNA form, the CDR3 reads TGCAGCGGAAAACAGGGAGACGAGCAGTACTTC. It translates to CSGKQGDEQYF.

The chain carries TRBV5-4 and TRBJ2-6, with 14 positions matching TRBD2. Germline lookup yields CDR1 SGHNT and CDR2 YYREEE (reference sequence). V lost 5 bases and J lost 0; bases outside the gene matches: 10. The CDR3 covers 20 residues. The CDR3, as DNA: TGTGCCAGCAGTAACCCGGGACTAGCGGGGGAGAGCTCTGGGGCCAACGTCCTGACTTTC. Its protein is CASSNPGLAGESSGANVLTF.

The rearrangement joins TRBV7-6 to TRBJ1-1; weak D call: TRBD1 (6 bases). The germline V gene has CDR1 SGHVS and CDR2 FNYEAQ. The CDR3 length is 14 residues. Trimming took 5 bases from V and 0 from J, leaving 10 bases between them. The CDR3 region has the DNA TGTGCCAGCAGCATAGGGACACTGAACACTGAAGCTTTCTTT. Translating gives CASSIGTLNTEAFF.

This chain links TRBV5-1 with TRBJ2-1; D is perhaps TRBD1 (6 bases). Trimming pared 6 bases from V and 7 bases from J, leaving 17 bases between. Germline CDR1 SGHRS, CDR2 YFSETQ. CDR3 length: 14 amino acids. The CDR3 coding sequence is TGCGCCAGCAACAAACCGGGACAAAGAAATGAGCAGTTCTTC. It yields the protein CASNKPGQRNEQFF.

Notes on this clone: The junction differs from germline at one of its ends, possibly a read error. The chain uses TRBV28 and TRBJ1-3; D not resolved. The germline V gene has CDR1 MDHEN and CDR2 SYDVKM. The length of the CDR3 is 15 residues. The CDR3 loop is CASLNRVPSGNTVYF. CDR3 coding DNA: TGTGCCAGCCTAAACCGGGTTCCTTCTGGAAACACCGTATATTTT.

The CDR3, as DNA: TGTGCCAGCGACAGGCGTAACTCCCCTGCCGAGCAGTACTTC. Amino acid sequence: CASDRRNSPAEQYF. The chain has TRBV28 and TRBJ2-7, with D tentatively TRBD1 (6 bases). Germline V gives CDR1 MDHEN, CDR2 SYDVKM. This CDR3 spans 14 amino acids. Trimming removed 8 bases at V and 6 bases at J, with 20 bases between.